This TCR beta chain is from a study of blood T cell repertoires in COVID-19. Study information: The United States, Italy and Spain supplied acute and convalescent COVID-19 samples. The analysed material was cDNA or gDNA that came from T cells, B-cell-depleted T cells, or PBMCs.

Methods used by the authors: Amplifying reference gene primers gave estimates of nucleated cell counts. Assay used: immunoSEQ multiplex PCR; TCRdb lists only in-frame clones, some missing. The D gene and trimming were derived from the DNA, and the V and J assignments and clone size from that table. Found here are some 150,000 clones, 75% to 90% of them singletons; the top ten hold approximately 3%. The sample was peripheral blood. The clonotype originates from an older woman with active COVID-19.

The CDR3 nucleotides read TGTGCCAGCAGCCGGTCGGGGGGGGTAGATCAGCCCCAGCATTTT. This encodes CASSRSGGVDQPQHF. J is TRBJ1-5 and V is TRBV7-8; a possible D gene is TRBD1 (5 bases). The CDR3 extends over 15 amino acids. V lost 5 bases and J 5 bases, leaving 16 bases between the germline ends. The germline V gene has CDR1 SGHVS and CDR2 FQNEAQ. Supplemented by reference TRBV7-8 and TRBJ1-5, the full variable domain reads GAGVSQSPRYKVAKRGQDVALRCDPISGHVSLFWYQQALGQGPEFLTYFQNEAQLDKSGLPSDRFFAERPEGSVSTLKIQRTQQEDSAVYLCASSRSGGVDQPQHFGDGTRLSIL.